This T cell receptor (beta chain) stems from a study of CD8 T cells in Susac syndrome. Germline V gives CDR1 MNHEY, CDR2 SVGEGT. Trimming at V came to 3 bases and at J to 0 bases, leaving 9 bases not matched to a gene. The CDR3 runs 17 residues. In regard to this clonotype: Its antigen is currently unknown.

Study-wide results and limits: Regarding the TCR sequencing and HLA analysis, the study admitted that a relatively small number of individuals were involved.

Random hexamers primed reverse transcription of 0.5 to 1 ug RNA. TCRdb independently ran MiXCR on the immunoSEQ multiplex PCR reads; one entry per CDR3 protein. The repertoire holds approximately 170,000 distinct CDR3 sequences, roughly 95% seen once, with over 0.09% in the top ten. The sample taken for sequencing was CD4+ T cells from PBMCs. The rearrangement joins TRBV6-2 or TRBV6-3 to TRBJ2-7; 9 nucleotides align to TRBD1. The receptor comes from a human donor with multiple sclerosis. Here the CDR3 DNA reads TGTGCCAGCAGTTATCGGGGGACAGGGACTTTCTCCTACGAGCAGTACTTC. It is translated as CASSYRGTGTFSYEQYF.